This record covers a single T cell receptor (beta chain). Its antigen is not known. This entry is derived from a study of cytomegalovirus exposure and HLA in healthy donors. Donors were ostensibly healthy at sampling, although undocumented immune exposures were probable. Germline loops: CDR1 SGHTA, CDR2 FQGNSA. The germline V and J ends were trimmed by 2 bases and 0 bases, with 8 bases remaining between them. This CDR3 comprises 14 residues. The PCR employed 60 Vbeta primers together with 13 Jbeta primers. Libraries were prepared by immunoSEQ multiplex PCR; TCRdb keeps only in-frame clonotypes and omits some of them. The table includes some 180,000 clones, roughly 67% detected once. Study findings and constraints: Per a prior analysis, the majority of TCR beta V segments were productive roughly 87% or roughly 30% of the time. Clonal expansion was found to be greater in HLA-associated TCR beta chains than in equally common others in a later analysis.

The chain links TRBV7-2 to TRBJ2-7; maybe TRBD1 (6 bases). The sample comprised PBMCs. The sequence was obtained from a young woman in good health and CMV-seropositive. The CDR3 bases are TGTGCCAGCAGCTTAACAGGGAGCTCCTACGAGCAGTACTTC. It encodes CASSLTGSSYEQYF.